This T cell receptor (beta chain) was captured by sequencing in a study of blood T cell repertoires in COVID-19. Some clones are missing from TCRdb's copy, which holds only in-frame ones; the method was immunoSEQ multiplex PCR. The sample consists of some 130,000 clones, about four fifths of them appearing once. The CDR3 covers 14 residues. The V gene end was trimmed by 0 bases and the J gene end by 5 bases; junction bases not matched to a gene: 0. Germline V gene data show CDR1 as MRHNA and CDR2 as SNTAGT. Living in 24 US areas, the participants were between roughly 18 and 90 years of age. Cohorts were determined from participant-reported clinical history.

The source is a man aged 25-40 years who had recovered from COVID-19. Sequencing used PBMCs or T cells enriched from blood (not recorded which). V gene TRBV6-4 combines with J gene TRBJ2-3; 9 positions match TRBD2. This CDR3 reads CASSDSRGGDTQYF. The CDR3 DNA follows: TGTGCCAGCAGTGACTCGCGGGGGGGAGATACGCAGTATTTT.